These T cell receptor beta chains were read from a single sample in a study of T-cell reconstitution after alpha-beta-depleted transplantation in children. TCRdb re-called the PCR reads with MiXCR, one entry per CDR3 protein. In the table there are approximately 110,000 distinct CDR3 sequences, more than 20% of which are singletons. The material sequenced was PBMCs, mostly from graft donor cells, taken 180 days after TCRalphabeta/CD19-depleted stem cell transplant. The receptor source for this set is a male patient between 2 and 10 years old who had a stem cell transplant for chronic granulomatous disease, so the T cells may come from the graft donor. CDR3s leave out the opening cysteine and the closing phenylalanine or tryptophan. The order of the fields is J gene, V gene, CDR3 protein.

J gene: TRBJ1-6; V gene: TRBV12-3/TRBV12-4; CDR3 protein: ASSLGGRSPLH
J gene: TRBJ2-3; V gene: TRBV7-8; CDR3 protein: ASSLVWLAGLTDTQY
J gene: TRBJ2-3; V gene: TRBV7-6; CDR3 protein: ASSPWTSGTDTQY
J gene: TRBJ2-7; V gene: TRBV5-1; CDR3 protein: ASSSMTGGYEQY
J gene: TRBJ2-7; V gene: TRBV28; CDR3 protein: ASSHTGIYEQY
J gene: TRBJ1-2; V gene: TRBV10-3; CDR3 protein: AIHPIGGTGYGYT
J gene: TRBJ2-7; V gene: TRBV7-2; CDR3 protein: ASSSGVEQY
J gene: TRBJ2-7; V gene: TRBV20-1; CDR3 protein: SARGRGRGSIYEQY
J gene: TRBJ1-6; V gene: TRBV4-3; CDR3 protein: ASSQVDRDDSPLH
J gene: TRBJ2-1; V gene: TRBV6-2/TRBV6-3; CDR3 protein: ASSIGFYNEQF
J gene: TRBJ1-3; V gene: TRBV5-1; CDR3 protein: ASSLGAYGNTIY
J gene: TRBJ2-3; V gene: TRBV15; CDR3 protein: ATSRDTLAGADTQY
J gene: TRBJ2-7; V gene: TRBV5-1; CDR3 protein: ASSSPGQYDSYEQY
J gene: TRBJ2-1; V gene: TRBV4-3; CDR3 protein: ASSQGSGDYNEQF
J gene: TRBJ1-6; V gene: TRBV27; CDR3 protein: ASLRDRNSPLH
J gene: TRBJ2-7; V gene: TRBV20-1; CDR3 protein: SARNLDEQY
J gene: TRBJ2-7; V gene: TRBV5-5; CDR3 protein: ASSMTPGRKHEQY
J gene: TRBJ2-1; V gene: TRBV7-2; CDR3 protein: ASSSPGQIHNEQF
J gene: TRBJ2-7; V gene: TRBV20-1; CDR3 protein: SASTSTASYEQY
J gene: TRBJ2-7; V gene: TRBV10-3; CDR3 protein: AINPGQGYEQY
J gene: TRBJ2-5; V gene: TRBV20-1; CDR3 protein: SATGLAGVQETQY
J gene: TRBJ2-1; V gene: TRBV5-1; CDR3 protein: ASSLDDPSRGYEQF
J gene: TRBJ2-1; V gene: TRBV6-6; CDR3 protein: ASSSRGYEQF
J gene: TRBJ2-3; V gene: TRBV12-3/TRBV12-4; CDR3 protein: ASSRTGPGTDTQY
J gene: TRBJ2-7; V gene: TRBV20-1; CDR3 protein: SAPGVAGVYEQY
J gene: TRBJ2-7; V gene: TRBV20-1; CDR3 protein: SASVGISSYEQY
J gene: TRBJ2-7; V gene: TRBV10-3; CDR3 protein: AISSPGKVYEQY
J gene: TRBJ2-4; V gene: TRBV20-1; CDR3 protein: SAKGQVAKNIQY
J gene: TRBJ2-7; V gene: TRBV20-1; CDR3 protein: SASSPGLARVLTYEQY
J gene: TRBJ1-2; V gene: TRBV29-1; CDR3 protein: SDTSNYGYT
J gene: TRBJ1-5; V gene: TRBV25-1; CDR3 protein: ASSGGLVGNQPQH
J gene: TRBJ2-7; V gene: TRBV20-1; CDR3 protein: SASFQGAYEQY
J gene: TRBJ2-1; V gene: TRBV24-1; CDR3 protein: ATSAGVVNEQF
J gene: TRBJ1-5; V gene: TRBV7-6; CDR3 protein: ASSSVSNQPQH
J gene: TRBJ2-4; V gene: TRBV15; CDR3 protein: ATSIDAKNIQY
J gene: TRBJ2-3; V gene: TRBV4-2; CDR3 protein: ASSQIRVTDTQY
J gene: TRBJ1-3; V gene: TRBV20-1; CDR3 protein: SATREGRQLSGNTIY
J gene: TRBJ2-3; V gene: TRBV7-8; CDR3 protein: ASSLDRGASQTTDTQY
J gene: TRBJ2-7; V gene: TRBV20-1; CDR3 protein: SARGLKRDRGYEQY
J gene: TRBJ2-7; V gene: TRBV5-1; CDR3 protein: ASSMGLATNEQY
J gene: TRBJ2-4; V gene: TRBV5-6; CDR3 protein: ASSLPVGAAKNIQY
J gene: TRBJ2-2; V gene: TRBV20-1; CDR3 protein: SARRLAGGIIWNTGELF
J gene: TRBJ2-7; V gene: TRBV20-1; CDR3 protein: SARPGLVRSEQY
J gene: TRBJ2-3; V gene: TRBV11-2; CDR3 protein: ASSRILTDTQY
J gene: TRBJ1-1; V gene: TRBV6-5; CDR3 protein: ASSYSIVLNTEAF
J gene: TRBJ2-2; V gene: TRBV12-3/TRBV12-4; CDR3 protein: ASSFRTSTGELF
J gene: TRBJ2-1; V gene: TRBV12-3/TRBV12-4; CDR3 protein: ASSFRPNNEQF